The 25 T cell receptor beta chains presented below share a single source sample, sequenced in a study of T cell responses to AZD1222 COVID-19 vaccine. Sequenced by immunoSEQ multiplex PCR; TCRdb stores in-frame clones only, minus some. The sample has 90,000 to 150,000 clones, approximately 90% seen once; the top ten hold approximately 2.6%. Sequenced material: peripheral blood, taken 28 days after the second AZD1222 dose. These receptors all stem from an adult who received the AZD1222 COVID-19 vaccine.

The gene calls are TRBV5-1 and TRBJ2-2, with 7 bases that match TRBD2. Germline V gene sequence: CDR1 SGHRS, CDR2 YFSETQ. After removal of 0 bases from V and 4 bases from J, the junction contained 6 bases not matched to a gene. The CDR3 runs to 16 residues. The DNA for the CDR3 is TGCGCCAGCAGCTTGGCTTGGCGGGGGAGCACCGGGGAGCTGTTTTTT. Translation gives CASSLAWRGSTGELFF.

V is TRBV5-1 and J is TRBJ1-2; D is undetermined. The germline V gene encodes CDR1 SGHRS and CDR2 YFSETQ. The V gene lost 4 bases and the J gene lost 0 bases, with 7 bases spanning the gap. The CDR3 sequence is 13 residues long. In DNA, the CDR3 is TGCGCCAGCAGCACACAGACTAACTATGGCTACACCTTC. Amino acid sequence: CASSTQTNYGYTF.

Only one count was recorded for this clone. The chain links TRBV29-1 to TRBJ2-7; 9 nucleotides agree with TRBD1. Germline trimming cut 7 bases from V and 3 bases from J; bases unmatched to any gene: 7. Germline V lookup: CDR1 SQVTM, CDR2 ANQGSEA. The CDR3 spans 13 residues. The CDR3 loop reads CSASKDRGYEQYF. DNA of the CDR3: TGCAGCGCAAGCAAGGACAGGGGCTACGAGCAGTACTTC.

This sequence joins TRBV30 and TRBJ1-2; possibly TRBD1 for D (5 bases). The ends were cut back, 4 bases at V and 6 bases at J, with 15 bases in the middle. The CDR3 sequence is 13 residues long. CDR1 and CDR2 (germline): GTSNPN, SVGIG (reference sequence). Written as DNA, the CDR3 is TGTGCCTGGACGGGACGGATAGTAGATGGCTACACCTTC. Its translation is CAWTGRIVDGYTF.

The rearrangement uses TRBV2 and TRBJ1-1; D may be TRBD1 (6 bases). CDR3 length: 14 residues. Germline CDR1 SNHLY, CDR2 FYNNEI. V lost 7 bases, J lost 1 base, and 13 bases lay in between. The CDR3: CASTRTVRNTEAFF. CDR3 coding DNA: TGTGCCAGCACACGGACAGTCCGGAACACTGAAGCTTTCTTT.

At least ten counts were recorded for this clone. The J gene is TRBJ2-3, the V gene TRBV5-4, with TRBD2 as a possible D gene (6 bases). The CDR3 loop spans 14 amino acids. The germline V gene has CDR1 SGHNT and CDR2 YYREEE (reference sequence). V was pared by 2 bases and J by 10 bases, with 17 bases between. As DNA, the CDR3 is TGTGCCAGCAGCTTTGGGGGGAAAGGGATGGCGCAGTATTTT. This encodes CASSFGGKGMAQYF.

The chain employs TRBV9 and TRBJ1-5; D gene ambiguous. Germline V gives CDR1 SGDLS, CDR2 YYNGEE. The CDR3 spans 13 residues. V was pared by 4 bases and J by 5 bases, with 10 bases between. CDR3 region: CASSPSVDQPQHF. CDR3 nucleotides: TGTGCCAGCAGCCCGTCAGTGGATCAGCCCCAGCATTTT. Variable domain in full (rest from reference TRBV9 and TRBJ1-5): DSGVTQTPKHLITATGQRVTLRCSPRSGDLSVYWYQQSLDQGLQFLIQYYNGEERAKGNILERFSAQQFPDLHSELNLSSLELGDSALYFCASSPSVDQPQHFGDGTRLSIL.

This chain uses TRBV7-9 with TRBJ1-1; 9 positions match TRBD1. The V and J ends lost 5 bases and 2 bases, in that order; junction bases with no gene match: 9. CDR1 SEHNR and CDR2 FQNEAQ come from the germline V gene (reference sequence). CDR3 length equals 16 residues. CDR3 bases: TGTGCCAGCAGCAAAGACGTGGGACAGGGAAACACTGAAGCTTTCTTT. It codes for CASSKDVGQGNTEAFF.

This chain joins TRBV10-3 and TRBJ2-5; D is perhaps TRBD2 (5 bases). Per germline, CDR1 ENHRY and CDR2 SYGVKD. The CDR3 sequence is 14 residues long. The V end was cut by 0 bases, the J end by 5 bases, with 10 bases between. CDR3 nucleotides: TGTGCCATCAGTGAGTCTAGAGGGCTCGAGACCCAGTACTTC. It yields the protein CAISESRGLETQYF.

The genes are TRBV9 and TRBJ1-1; tentative D call: TRBD1 (5 bases). Germline V gene data show CDR1 as SGDLS and CDR2 as YYNGEE. The CDR3 contains 16 residues. V was cut by 0 bases and J by 0 bases, with 12 bases left in between. The CDR3 protein is CASSVGGYGMNTEAFF. The CDR3 coding sequence is TGTGCCAGCAGCGTAGGGGGGTATGGAATGAACACTGAAGCTTTCTTT.

V is TRBV7-2 and J is TRBJ2-7; D remains unclear. Germline V lookup: CDR1 SGHTA, CDR2 FQGNSA. CDR3 size: 18 residues. V dropped 5 bases and J dropped 1 base, with 24 bases sitting between them. The CDR3 nucleotides read TGTGCCAGCAGCACAAAGGTGGCAGTCGGAATTGAGTCCTACGAGCAGTACTTC. Translating gives CASSTKVAVGIESYEQYF. Filled out from reference TRBV7-2 and TRBJ2-7, the complete variable domain reads GAGVSQSPSNKVTEKGKDVELRCDPISGHTALYWYRQSLGQGLEFLIYFQGNSAPDKSGLPSDRFSAERTGGSVSTLTIQRTQQEDSAVYLCASSTKVAVGIESYEQYFGPGTRLTVT.

This clone has a single count. The chain is built from TRBV14 and TRBJ2-1; a weak D match, TRBD2 (7 bases). Germline CDR1 is SGHDN and CDR2 is FVKESK. The V and J ends lost 4 bases and 9 bases respectively, with 19 bases between them. The CDR3 is made up of 15 amino acids. CDR3: CASSPLLGGRSEQFF. DNA for the CDR3: TGTGCCAGCAGCCCTCTTTTGGGGGGGCGGAGTGAGCAGTTCTTC.

The CDR3: CASSPSRTPEAFF. As DNA, the CDR3 is TGTGCCAGCTCACCGTCGAGGACACCCGAAGCTTTCTTT. The rearrangement joins TRBV18 to TRBJ1-1; weak D call: TRBD1 (5 bases). Germline lookup yields CDR1 KGHSH and CDR2 LQKENI. Trimming shortened V by 3 bases and J by 8 bases, and 13 bases separated the two germline ends. The CDR3 is 13 residues long.

The gene calls are TRBV4-2 and TRBJ1-5; TRBD1 might be the D (5 bases). Germline values: CDR1 LGHNA, CDR2 YNFKEQ. This CDR3 is 17 amino acids long. V was shortened by 4 bases and J by 0 bases, with 16 bases between the two germline ends. This CDR3 is CASSPGSGDDSNQPQHF. Here the CDR3 DNA reads TGTGCCAGCAGCCCAGGCTCGGGGGACGATAGCAATCAGCCCCAGCATTTT.

V usage is TRBV7-9 and J usage is TRBJ2-3; 7 bases align to TRBD2. This CDR3 has 16 amino acids. The J segment lost 0 bases and the V segment lost 8 bases, leaving 11 bases of the junction unmatched. The germline CDR1 and CDR2 sequences are SEHNR and FQNEAQ (reference sequence). The CDR3 here is CASGGGREASTDTQYF. The CDR3 DNA reads as TGTGCCAGCGGGGGGGGACGGGAAGCTAGCACAGATACGCAGTATTTT.

V usage is TRBV5-1 and J usage is TRBJ1-2; TRBD1 agrees at 7 bases. Germline V gene sequence: CDR1 SGHRS, CDR2 YFSETQ. The CDR3 consists of 15 residues. V trimming: 0 bases; J trimming: 4 bases; junction bases outside the gene matches: 6. The CDR3 DNA is TGCGCCAGCAGCTTGGGGACAGGAAGGGCCTATGGCTACACCTTC. It encodes CASSLGTGRAYGYTF.

This rearrangement joins TRBV4-3 to TRBJ1-2; possible D gene TRBD1, 5 bases. V was shortened by 1 base and J by 8 bases, with 17 bases between the two germline ends. CDR1 and CDR2 from the germline V gene are LGHNA and YSLEER. The CDR3 runs 15 residues. The CDR3 coding sequence is TGCGCCAGCAGCCAAGTCCGGGGCAGGGTTGGCGGCTACACCTTC. This gives the protein CASSQVRGRVGGYTF.

The CDR3 sequence: CASSLAGGPYEQYF. The CDR3 bases are TGTGCCAGCAGCTTAGCTGGGGGCCCCTACGAGCAGTACTTC. The rearrangement joins TRBV11-2 to TRBJ2-7; tentatively, D is TRBD1 (6 bases). V dropped 1 base and J dropped 2 bases, with 9 bases sitting between them. Germline CDR1 reads SGHAT; CDR2 reads FQNNGV. This CDR3 comprises 14 residues.

This clone was detected once. This sequence joins TRBV4-3 and TRBJ1-2, with 12 bases that match TRBD1. Germline V gene sequence: CDR1 LGHNA, CDR2 YSLEER. The trim removed 4 bases at V and 4 bases at J, leaving 1 base unmatched. The CDR3 runs 14 residues. The CDR3, as DNA: TGCGCCAGCAGCCCGGGACAGGGGGCCTATGGCTACACCTTC. This translates into CASSPGQGAYGYTF.

The chain is built from TRBV19 and TRBJ2-5; D might be TRBD1 or TRBD2, each matching 5 bases. Trimming took 3 bases from V and 1 from J, leaving 15 bases between them. This CDR3 spans 16 amino acids. Germline loops: CDR1 LNHDA, CDR2 SQIVND (reference sequence). In DNA form, the CDR3 reads TGTGCCAGTAGTATTGGCCTTCGGGACGTCCAAGAGACCCAGTACTTC. It yields the protein CASSIGLRDVQETQYF.

The J gene is TRBJ2-5, the V gene TRBV5-1, with TRBD2 matching 15 bases. After removal of 0 bases from V and 4 bases from J, the junction contained 4 bases not matched to a gene. The CDR3 runs to 17 residues. Germline V gives CDR1 SGHRS, CDR2 YFSETQ. CDR3 in DNA: TGCGCCAGCAGCTTGGGTGGACTAGCGGGGGGGCGAGAGACCCAGTACTTC. Protein: CASSLGGLAGGRETQYF.

V is TRBV5-6 and J is TRBJ1-5, with TRBD1 matching over 7 bases. The CDR3 sequence is 14 residues long. Germline CDR1 is SGHDT and CDR2 is YYEEEE. After removal of 5 bases from V and 7 bases from J, the junction contained 9 bases not matched to a gene. CDR3 residues: CASSKIQGSQPQHF. The CDR3 DNA reads as TGTGCCAGCAGTAAGATACAGGGGTCCCAGCCCCAGCATTTT. The whole variable domain, remainder taken from reference TRBV5-6 and TRBJ1-5, is DAGVTQSPTHLIKTRGQQVTLRCSPKSGHDTVSWYQQALGQGPQFIFQYYEEEERQRGNFPDRFSGHQFPNYSSELNVNALLLGDSALYLCASSKIQGSQPQHFGDGTRLSIL.

V and J are TRBV6-1 and TRBJ1-1; no definite D call. V was pared by 3 bases and J by 1 base, with 15 bases between. Per germline, CDR1 MNHNS and CDR2 SASEGT. The CDR3 is made up of 16 amino acids. The CDR3 loop is CASSDRGSVRNTEAFF. DNA of the CDR3: TGTGCCAGCAGTGACCGAGGCAGCGTTAGGAACACTGAAGCTTTCTTT.

This clone came up a few times. The chain couples TRBV7-7 to TRBJ2-5; TRBD2 aligns across 7 bases. V lost 5 bases and J lost 5; bases outside the gene matches: 5. Germline CDR1 reads SSHAT; CDR2 reads FNYEAQ (reference sequence). The CDR3 has 13 amino acids. CDR3 sequence: CASSPGLVETQYF. Written as DNA, the CDR3 is TGTGCCAGCAGCCCTGGACTAGTTGAGACCCAGTACTTC.

CDR3 DNA: TGTGCCAGCAGCCCCTACGGGGGCCAAGAGACCCAGTACTTC. It specifies CASSPYGGQETQYF. This chain joins TRBV3-1 (or the pseudogene TRBV3-2) and TRBJ2-5; weak D call: TRBD2 (6 bases). V was trimmed by 4 bases and J by 1 base, leaving 10 bases between them. Germline values: CDR1 LGHDT, CDR2 YNNKEL (reference sequence). The CDR3 has 14 residues.